This T cell receptor (beta chain) was captured in a study of blood T cell repertoires in COVID-19. Participants' own reports of clinical history determined their cohort assignment. In the original workflow: Scientists estimated how many nucleated cells there were by amplifying reference gene primers. Data came from immunoSEQ multiplex PCR; TCRdb stores just in-frame clones and leaves some out. The DNA gave D and trimming, while V, J and clone size come from that table. This table holds about 380,000 clones, more than 75% found once. The V and J ends lost 3 bases and 7 bases respectively, with 18 bases between them. Germline CDR1 MNHNS, CDR2 SASEGT. The CDR3 has 15 residues.

The receptor was derived from a woman aged 18-29 years who had recovered from COVID-19. The sample was PBMCs or T cells enriched from blood (not recorded which). The chain uses TRBV6-1 and TRBJ1-1, with TRBD1 as a possible D gene (6 bases). The CDR3 reads CASSDRVTGISEAFF. CDR3 coding DNA: TGTGCCAGCAGTGATAGGGTTACAGGGATTAGTGAAGCTTTCTTT.